One sample yielded the 8 T cell receptor beta chains listed below, sequenced in a study of blood T cell repertoires in COVID-19. The repertoire was sequenced with immunoSEQ multiplex PCR; TCRdb's copy has only in-frame clones and lacks some. The sample lists 360,000 or so clones, around four fifths seen once, with about 4.8% in the top ten. Sequenced: PBMCs or T cells enriched from blood (not recorded which). The origin of the receptors is a woman between 50 and 59 years old who had recovered from COVID-19.

The V call is TRBV28, the J call TRBJ1-1, with a weak D call TRBD1 (5 bases). The CDR3 is made up of 13 amino acids. Trimming left V 2 bases short and J 7 bases short, with 11 bases between. Germline V lookup: CDR1 MDHEN, CDR2 SYDVKM. The CDR3 DNA reads TGTGCCAGCAGTTTACTAGGGGCAGGTGAAGCTTTCTTT. Protein product: CASSLLGAGEAFF.

This clone was detected ten times or more. V and J are TRBV12-3 or TRBV12-4 and TRBJ1-4; D uncertain. The CDR3 spans 12 residues. V was pared by 3 bases and J by 7 bases, with 6 bases between. CDR3 amino acids: CASSFEGEKLFF. The CDR3 bases are TGTGCCAGCAGTTTTGAGGGTGAAAAACTGTTTTTT.

V is TRBV28 and J is TRBJ2-7; 8 positions agree with TRBD1. The germline CDR1 and CDR2 sequences are MDHEN and SYDVKM. Trimming at V came to 4 bases and at J to 0 bases, leaving 2 bases not matched to a gene. The CDR3 has 14 residues. The CDR3 bases are TGTGCCAGCAGTTCAACAGGGGGCTCCTACGAGCAGTACTTC. This translates into CASSSTGGSYEQYF. Drawing the rest from reference TRBV28 and TRBJ2-7, the complete variable domain is DVKVTQSSRYLVKRTGEKVFLECVQDMDHENMFWYRQDPGLGLRLIYFSYDVKMKEKGDIPEGYSVSREKKERFSLILESASTNQTSMYLCASSSTGGSYEQYFGPGTRLTVT.

This chain uses TRBV4-3 with TRBJ1-5; no firm D call. The CDR3 extends over 14 amino acids. Trimming removed 0 bases at V and 5 bases at J, with 8 bases between. The germline V gene has CDR1 LGHNA and CDR2 YSLEER. CDR3 DNA: TGCGCCAGCAGCCAAGAGGCGGGGTATCAGCCCCAGCATTTT. Translation gives CASSQEAGYQPQHF.

The chain uses TRBV30 and TRBJ1-2; TRBD1 is a possible D gene (5 bases). The CDR3 runs to 13 residues. Germline-derived CDR1 and CDR2 are GTSNPN and SVGIG (reference sequence). Trimming removed 3 bases at V and 6 bases at J, with 14 bases between. CDR3 nucleotide sequence: TGTGCCTGGAGCGGGCGGGGGTTACATGGCTACACCTTC. Encoded protein: CAWSGRGLHGYTF.

J is TRBJ2-7 and V is TRBV7-3; D perhaps matches TRBD1 (6 bases). Per the germline V gene, CDR1 is SGHTA and CDR2 is FQGTGA. The CDR3 has 14 amino acids. Trimming took 1 base from V and 2 from J, leaving 9 bases between them. CDR3 DNA: TGTGCCAGCAGCTTAAGACCAGGGGCCTACGAGCAGTACTTC. Protein product: CASSLRPGAYEQYF. The full variable domain, in which reference TRBV7-3 and TRBJ2-7 provide the parts outside the CDR3, is GAGVSQTPSNKVTEKGKYVELRCDPISGHTALYWYRQSLGQGPEFLIYFQGTGAADDSGLPNDRFFAVRPEGSVSTLKIQRTERGDSAVYLCASSLRPGAYEQYFGPGTRLTVT.

V usage is TRBV6-5 and J usage is TRBJ1-3; D call uncertain. CDR3 size: 15 residues. V lost 2 bases to trimming and J lost 4 bases, with 12 bases between them. Germline V gene sequence: CDR1 MNHEY, CDR2 SVGAGI. CDR3 nucleotide sequence: TGTGCCAGCAGTTACGAGAGGTCGGGAGGAAACACCATATATTTT. Its translation: CASSYERSGGNTIYF.

This clone has just one count. V is TRBV19 and J is TRBJ1-2; 12 bases line up with TRBD1. The CDR3 contains 15 residues. V lost 11 bases, J lost 4 bases, and 11 bases stayed unmatched. Looked up from germline, CDR1 is LNHDA and CDR2 is SQIVND (reference sequence). The CDR3 spells CAARDRGPLGYGYTF. The CDR3 DNA is TGTGCCGCCCGGGACAGGGGGCCTCTAGGCTATGGCTACACCTTC.